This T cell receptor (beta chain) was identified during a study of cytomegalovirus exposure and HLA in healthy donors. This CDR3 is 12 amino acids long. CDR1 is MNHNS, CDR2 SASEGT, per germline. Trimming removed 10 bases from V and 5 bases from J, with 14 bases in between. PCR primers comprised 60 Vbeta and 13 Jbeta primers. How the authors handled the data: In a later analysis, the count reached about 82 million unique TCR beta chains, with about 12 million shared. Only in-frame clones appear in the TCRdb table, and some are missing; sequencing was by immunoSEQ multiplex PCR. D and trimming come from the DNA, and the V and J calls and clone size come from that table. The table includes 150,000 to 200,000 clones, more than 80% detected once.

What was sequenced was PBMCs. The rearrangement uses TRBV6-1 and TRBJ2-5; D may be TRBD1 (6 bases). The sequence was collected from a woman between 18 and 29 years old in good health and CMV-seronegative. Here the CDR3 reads CATTQGKETQYF. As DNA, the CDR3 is TGTGCCACCACACAGGGAAAGGAGACCCAGTACTTC.